The rows below give T cell receptor beta chains drawn from one sample of a study of blood T cell repertoires in COVID-19. Assay: immunoSEQ multiplex PCR; the TCRdb copy retains only in-frame clones and omits some. This sample yields approximately 190,000 clones, of which about 88% are seen a single time; 5% to 7.5% belongs to the top ten. Material: peripheral blood. The receptor set was obtained from a middle-aged woman who had recovered from COVID-19. CDR3s include the opening cysteine and the closing phenylalanine or tryptophan. The D gene is left open where the match is weak. Not every row has a clone size; where given, it reads once, few, many or a size class.

CDR3nt: TGTGCCAGCAGACTAGCGGGAGCCACAGATACGCAGTATTTT
CDR3aa: CASRLAGATDTQYF
abundance: NA
v_gene: TRBV25-1
j_gene: TRBJ2-3
d_gene: TRBD2

CDR3nt: TGTGCCAGCAGCGTTGATGGGAGTAGCCCCTTATGGCAGTTCTTC
CDR3aa: CASSVDGSSPLWQFF
abundance: NA
v_gene: TRBV9
j_gene: TRBJ2-1
d_gene: NA

CDR3nt: TGTGCCAGCAGCTCCCATGGGTCGGGTGAAGCTTTCTTT
CDR3aa: CASSSHGSGEAFF
abundance: NA
v_gene: TRBV7-8
j_gene: TRBJ1-1
d_gene: NA

CDR3nt: TGTGCCATTTCGGGGCGAGGGGGCTACGAGCAGTACTTC
CDR3aa: CAISGRGGYEQYF
abundance: NA
v_gene: TRBV7-9
j_gene: TRBJ2-7
d_gene: NA

CDR3nt: TGTGCCAGCAGCCCTTTGGGGAGATCCACAGATACGCAGTATTTT
CDR3aa: CASSPLGRSTDTQYF
abundance: NA
v_gene: TRBV7-2
j_gene: TRBJ2-3
d_gene: NA

CDR3nt: TGTGCCAGTAGTATAGGAGGGAGCCCTTACAATGAGCAGTTCTTC
CDR3aa: CASSIGGSPYNEQFF
abundance: NA
v_gene: TRBV19
j_gene: TRBJ2-1
d_gene: NA

CDR3nt: TGTGCCAGCGGGAGAGCCTCCTACGAGCAGTACTTC
CDR3aa: CASGRASYEQYF
abundance: NA
v_gene: TRBV12-3/TRBV12-4
j_gene: TRBJ2-7
d_gene: NA

CDR3nt: TGTGCCAGCTCACCGGCTAGCGGGAACACCTACGAGCAGTACTTC
CDR3aa: CASSPASGNTYEQYF
abundance: NA
v_gene: TRBV18
j_gene: TRBJ2-7
d_gene: TRBD2

CDR3nt: TGTGCCAGCAGCGCATGGCCCAGCTCCTACGAGCAGTACTTC
CDR3aa: CASSAWPSSYEQYF
abundance: NA
v_gene: TRBV6-5
j_gene: TRBJ2-7
d_gene: NA

CDR3nt: TGTGCCAGCAGCCAAGAGACAGGGGCGACGTGGACAGATACGCAGTATTTT
CDR3aa: CASSQETGATWTDTQYF
abundance: NA
v_gene: TRBV14
j_gene: TRBJ2-3
d_gene: TRBD1

CDR3nt: TGTGCCAGCAGTCCTTATATCTATGGCTACACCTTC
CDR3aa: CASSPYIYGYTF
abundance: NA
v_gene: TRBV28
j_gene: TRBJ1-2
d_gene: NA

CDR3nt: TGTGCCAGCAGTGATTTCGCCCCTGGGCCCAGGCAGTACTTC
CDR3aa: CASSDFAPGPRQYF
abundance: NA
v_gene: TRBV6-1
j_gene: TRBJ2-7
d_gene: NA

CDR3nt: TGTGCCATCGAAAGGGGGGGGAACGGAGATACGCAGTATTTT
CDR3aa: CAIERGGNGDTQYF
abundance: NA
v_gene: TRBV10-3
j_gene: TRBJ2-3
d_gene: NA

CDR3nt: TGCGCCAGCAGCCCTAGCCCCCCGGTTACTAACTATGGCTACACCTTC
CDR3aa: CASSPSPPVTNYGYTF
abundance: NA
v_gene: TRBV5-1
j_gene: TRBJ1-2
d_gene: NA

CDR3nt: NA
CDR3aa: CASSSSTGRTNEKLFF
abundance: once
v_gene: TRBV28
j_gene: TRBJ1-4
d_gene: NA

CDR3nt: TGTGCCCGCGGGACTCCAGGGAGATCGGGCAATTCACCCCTCCACTTT
CDR3aa: CARGTPGRSGNSPLHF
abundance: NA
v_gene: TRBV30
j_gene: TRBJ1-6
d_gene: NA

CDR3nt: TGTGCAAGTCGCTTACGCTGCGGACTAGCGGGAGTCTACGAGCAGTACTTC
CDR3aa: CASRLRCGLAGVYEQYF
abundance: NA
v_gene: TRBV12-2
j_gene: TRBJ2-7
d_gene: NA

CDR3nt: TGTGCCAGCAGCCATTGGACAGGAAGTCGATCTGGAAACACCATATATTTT
CDR3aa: CASSHWTGSRSGNTIYF
abundance: NA
v_gene: TRBV3-1/TRBV3-2
j_gene: TRBJ1-3
d_gene: TRBD1

CDR3nt: TGTGCCAGCTCACCCAACCGACGAGGGGGTGGCAACAATGAGCAGTTCTTC
CDR3aa: CASSPNRRGGGNNEQFF
abundance: few
v_gene: TRBV18
j_gene: TRBJ2-1
d_gene: NA

CDR3nt: TGTGCCAGTAGGGCCGGAGGCGGTAGGGCAGATACGCAGTATTTT
CDR3aa: CASRAGGGRADTQYF
abundance: NA
v_gene: TRBV19
j_gene: TRBJ2-3
d_gene: NA

CDR3nt: TGTGCCAGCAGCAAATCGGGGGGGCACGACACTGAAGCTTTCTTT
CDR3aa: CASSKSGGHDTEAFF
abundance: NA
v_gene: TRBV21-1
j_gene: TRBJ1-1
d_gene: NA

CDR3nt: TGCGCCAGCAGCTGGGAGCGCCCGGGAGCGATCAATGAGCAGTTCTTC
CDR3aa: CASSWERPGAINEQFF
abundance: NA
v_gene: TRBV5-1
j_gene: TRBJ2-1
d_gene: NA

CDR3nt: TGTGCCAGCAGCTTACGGGGGGGTGGCAATCAGCCCCAGCATTTT
CDR3aa: CASSLRGGGNQPQHF
abundance: NA
v_gene: TRBV7-2
j_gene: TRBJ1-5
d_gene: NA

CDR3nt: TGTGCCAGCACCCAGGGGGCGACCAGCACAGATACGCAGTATTTT
CDR3aa: CASTQGATSTDTQYF
abundance: NA
v_gene: TRBV14
j_gene: TRBJ2-3
d_gene: TRBD1

CDR3nt: TGCGCCAGCAGGAGGAGCCCAATCATTAACAATGAGCAGTTCTTC
CDR3aa: CASRRSPIINNEQFF
abundance: NA
v_gene: TRBV5-1
j_gene: TRBJ2-1
d_gene: NA

CDR3nt: TGTGCCTACACCCGCGGGGGGGCTGAGCAGTACTTC
CDR3aa: CAYTRGGAEQYF
abundance: NA
v_gene: TRBV30
j_gene: TRBJ2-7
d_gene: TRBD2

CDR3nt: TGTGCCATCATGGGGGAGGTTTGGTACAATGAGCAGTTCTTC
CDR3aa: CAIMGEVWYNEQFF
abundance: NA
v_gene: TRBV28
j_gene: TRBJ2-1
d_gene: NA

CDR3nt: TGTGCCAGCAGCAGTAGGGGTCAGTACTTC
CDR3aa: CASSSRGQYF
abundance: once
v_gene: TRBV21-1
j_gene: TRBJ2-7
d_gene: NA

CDR3nt: TGTGCCACCGGGGGGGCTCCGAGCAATCAGCCCCAGCATTTT
CDR3aa: CATGGAPSNQPQHF
abundance: NA
v_gene: TRBV19
j_gene: TRBJ1-5
d_gene: NA

CDR3nt: TGCGCCAGCAGCGCTGTAGCGGGAGCGTCCTACGAGCAGTACTTC
CDR3aa: CASSAVAGASYEQYF
abundance: NA
v_gene: TRBV5-1
j_gene: TRBJ2-7
d_gene: TRBD2

CDR3nt: TGTGCCAGCTCACCGACAGGGGTCTCCTACAATGAGCAGTTCTTC
CDR3aa: CASSPTGVSYNEQFF
abundance: NA
v_gene: TRBV18
j_gene: TRBJ2-1
d_gene: TRBD1

CDR3nt: TGTGCCAGCAGCACGGAGAGGGAAAAACTGTTTTTT
CDR3aa: CASSTEREKLFF
abundance: NA
v_gene: TRBV2
j_gene: TRBJ1-4
d_gene: NA

CDR3nt: TGTGCCAGCAGCCGGGGACAGGGGGTTGGGACGAGGCAGCCCCAGCATTTT
CDR3aa: CASSRGQGVGTRQPQHF
abundance: NA
v_gene: TRBV7-9
j_gene: TRBJ1-5
d_gene: TRBD1

CDR3nt: TGTGCCAGCAGTCCGGGATTCAACACTGAAGCTTTCTTT
CDR3aa: CASSPGFNTEAFF
abundance: NA
v_gene: TRBV3-1/TRBV3-2
j_gene: TRBJ1-1
d_gene: NA

CDR3nt: TGCGCCAGCAGCTTGGGACAGGGAGATGAAAAACTGTTTTTT
CDR3aa: CASSLGQGDEKLFF
abundance: once
v_gene: TRBV5-1
j_gene: TRBJ1-4
d_gene: TRBD1

CDR3nt: TGTGCCAGCAGCTCCATGGCAGCGGGAGAACGGAATGAGCAGTTCTTC
CDR3aa: CASSSMAAGERNEQFF
abundance: once
v_gene: TRBV7-3
j_gene: TRBJ2-1
d_gene: TRBD2

CDR3nt: TGTGCCAGCAGGCCCGGGGGGGACGAGCAGTACTTC
CDR3aa: CASRPGGDEQYF
abundance: NA
v_gene: TRBV7-9
j_gene: TRBJ2-7
d_gene: TRBD2

CDR3nt: TGTGCCAGCAGCTGGACAGGCCGTTACGAGCAGTACTTC
CDR3aa: CASSWTGRYEQYF
abundance: NA
v_gene: TRBV28
j_gene: TRBJ2-7
d_gene: TRBD1

CDR3nt: TGTGCCAGCAGCTATAACAGGGGACAAGAGACCCAGTACTTC
CDR3aa: CASSYNRGQETQYF
abundance: NA
v_gene: TRBV3-1/TRBV3-2
j_gene: TRBJ2-5
d_gene: TRBD1

CDR3nt: TGTGCCATCAGGGGGGGGACGGCTAACACTGAAGCTTTCTTT
CDR3aa: CAIRGGTANTEAFF
abundance: NA
v_gene: TRBV10-3
j_gene: TRBJ1-1
d_gene: NA